The next 8 T cell receptor beta chains were all read from a single sample in a study of T cell changes during pregnancy in multiple sclerosis. Some clones are missing from TCRdb's copy, which holds only in-frame ones; the method was immunoSEQ multiplex PCR. In the table there are 60,000 to 95,000 clones, 85% to 95% of which are singletons. This specimen was CD4+ T cells from peripheral blood mononuclear cells, taken before pregnancy. These receptors all come from a female donor with multiple sclerosis, enrolled in a pregnancy study.

The rearrangement uses TRBV5-1 and TRBJ2-2, with 8 bases identical to TRBD2. Germline lookup yields CDR1 SGHRS and CDR2 YFSETQ. CDR3 size: 14 residues. The V segment lost 1 base and the J segment 4 bases; nucleotides outside the gene matches: 0. The CDR3 here is CASSLLAGTGELFF. The CDR3 nucleotides are TGCGCCAGCAGCTTGCTAGCGGGCACCGGGGAGCTGTTTTTT. The entire variable domain, with the rest obtained from reference TRBV5-1 and TRBJ2-2, is as follows: KAGVTQTPRYLIKTRGQQVTLSCSPISGHRSVSWYQQTPGQGLQFLFEYFSETQRNKGNFPGRFSGRQFSNSRSEMNVSTLELGDSALYLCASSLLAGTGELFFGEGSRLTVL.

The CDR3 sequence is CASSSTGGSNEAFF. In DNA form, the CDR3 reads TGTGCCAGCAGCTCGACAGGGGGCTCAAATGAAGCTTTCTTT. J is TRBJ1-1 and V is TRBV13; the match to TRBD1 covers 10 bases. V was clipped by 4 bases and J by 7 bases; unmatched bases: 6. The V gene's germline CDR1 is PRHDT and CDR2 FYEKMQ (reference sequence). The CDR3 covers 14 residues.

The chain carries TRBV5-4 and TRBJ2-7, with 13 bases lining up with TRBD2. CDR1 SGHNT and CDR2 YYREEE come from the germline V gene (reference sequence). Trimming removed 4 bases from V and 12 bases from J; junction bases left unmatched: 7. This CDR3 has 13 residues. DNA for the CDR3: TGTGCCAGCAGCACGGGACTAGCGGGGATGCGGTACTTC. Residues: CASSTGLAGMRYF.

The chain links TRBV13 to TRBJ2-7, with D uncertain. V was pared by 0 bases and J by 3 bases, with 6 bases between. Germline lookup yields CDR1 PRHDT and CDR2 FYEKMQ (reference sequence). CDR3 length equals 13 residues. The CDR3 nucleotides read TGTGCCAGCAGCTTAGGGCTAGACTACGAGCAGTACTTC. Its translation: CASSLGLDYEQYF. Full variable domain (remainder filled in from reference TRBV13 and TRBJ2-7): AAGVIQSPRHLIKEKRETATLKCYPIPRHDTVYWYQQGPGQDPQFLISFYEKMQSDKGSIPDRFSAQQFSDYHSELNMSSLELGDSALYFCASSLGLDYEQYFGPGTRLTVT.

CDR3 residues: CASSWAFRTGPTEAFF. CDR3 coding DNA: TGTGCCAGCAGCTGGGCCTTCCGGACAGGGCCCACTGAAGCTTTCTTT. V and J are TRBV7-8 and TRBJ1-1; TRBD1 aligns across 8 bases. CDR3 length: 16 amino acids. The ends lost 4 bases at V and 4 bases at J; junction bases unmatched: 11. Germline V CDR1 and CDR2: SGHVS, FQNEAQ.

The chain uses TRBV7-2 and TRBJ1-4; a possible D gene is TRBD1 (6 bases). Trimming removed 3 bases from V and 12 bases from J, with 11 bases in between. Germline assignment: CDR1 SGHTA and CDR2 FQGNSA. The CDR3 loop spans 12 amino acids. The CDR3 reads CASSLGAGELFF. The DNA of the CDR3 is TGTGCCAGCAGCTTGGGGGCGGGGGAACTGTTTTTT.

V and J are TRBV10-1 and TRBJ2-7, with TRBD1 matching over 8 bases. The V gene's germline CDR1 is WNHNN and CDR2 SYGVQD (reference sequence). The CDR3 extends over 17 amino acids. The trim removed 6 bases at V and 3 bases at J, leaving 16 bases unmatched. The DNA of the CDR3 is TGCGCCAGCAGCCGCGGACAGGGAAATCGGTGGGTCTACGAGCAGTACTTC. Amino acids: CASSRGQGNRWVYEQYF.

V and J are TRBV5-1 and TRBJ2-1; D remains ambiguous. V dropped 0 bases and J dropped 2 bases, with 9 bases sitting between them. The CDR3 runs to 15 residues. Germline-derived CDR1 and CDR2 are SGHRS and YFSETQ. The DNA for the CDR3 is TGCGCCAGCAGCTTGGTCCTACCCCCCTACAATGAGCAGTTCTTC. Translated: CASSLVLPPYNEQFF.